This T cell receptor (beta chain) came from a study of CD8+CD57+ T cells in acquired aplastic anemia. At the level of the study: Sorted CD4+ and CD8+ cells gave a mean 3.2 ug DNA, range 0.2 to 27.4 ug. Regarding the study as a whole: Patients and controls turned out to have roughly 30 CD8+ CDR3 sequences in common.

Flow cytometry had shown expanded CD8+CD57+ cells in the patients chosen for sequencing. The germline gives CDR1 KGHDR, CDR2 SFDVKD. The CDR3 is made up of 13 amino acids. Trimming shortened V by 5 bases and J by 7 bases, and 11 bases separated the two germline ends. Comment on this clonotype: The target antigen is unknown.

Both TCR beta VDJ combination and CDR3 sequence profiling were carried out. Genomic DNA was the template for this profiling. TCRdb processed the reads anew with MiXCR; each CDR3 protein has one entry. The data hold about 120,000 distinct CDR3 sequences, with approximately 50% observed a single time. The receptor's source is a human donor with aplastic anemia. The chain combines TRBV24-1 with TRBJ2-1; D is possibly TRBD2 (5 bases). The sample comprised sorted CD4+, CD8+, or CD8+CD57+ T cells (not recorded which) from PBMCs. CDR3 region: CATSGSGGNEQFF. The CDR3 DNA reads as TGTGCCACCAGTGGATCCGGCGGGAATGAGCAGTTCTTC.